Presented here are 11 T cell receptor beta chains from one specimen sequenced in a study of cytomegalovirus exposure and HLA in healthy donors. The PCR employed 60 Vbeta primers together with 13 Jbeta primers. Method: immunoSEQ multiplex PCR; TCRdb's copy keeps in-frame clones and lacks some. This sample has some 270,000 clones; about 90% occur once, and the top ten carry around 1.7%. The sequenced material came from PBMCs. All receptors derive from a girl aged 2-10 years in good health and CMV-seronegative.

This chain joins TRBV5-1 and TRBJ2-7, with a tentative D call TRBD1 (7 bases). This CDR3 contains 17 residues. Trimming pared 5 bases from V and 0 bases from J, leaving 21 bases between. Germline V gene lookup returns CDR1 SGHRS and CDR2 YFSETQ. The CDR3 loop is CASSPTGDSRSSYEQYF. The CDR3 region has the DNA TGCGCCAGCAGTCCAACAGGGGACTCTCGAAGCTCCTACGAGCAGTACTTC.

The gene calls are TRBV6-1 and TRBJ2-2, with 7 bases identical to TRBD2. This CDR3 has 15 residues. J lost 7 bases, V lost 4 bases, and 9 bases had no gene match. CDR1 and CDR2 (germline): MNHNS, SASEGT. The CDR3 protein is CASSGLRGGVGELFF. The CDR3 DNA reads TGTGCCAGCAGTGGGCTTCGTGGGGGGGTCGGGGAGCTGTTTTTT.

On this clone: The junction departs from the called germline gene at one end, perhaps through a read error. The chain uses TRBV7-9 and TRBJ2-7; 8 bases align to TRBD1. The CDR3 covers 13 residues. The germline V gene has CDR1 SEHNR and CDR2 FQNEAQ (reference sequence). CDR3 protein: CAGSLDRGNEQYF. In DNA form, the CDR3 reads TGTGCCGGCAGCTTAGACAGGGGTAACGAGCAGTACTTC. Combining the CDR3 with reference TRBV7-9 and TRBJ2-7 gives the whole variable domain DTGVSQNPRHKITKRGQNVTFRCDPISEHNRLYWYRQTLGQGPEFLTYFQNEAQLEKSRLLSDRFSAERPKGSFSTLEIQRTEQGDSAMYLCAGSLDRGNEQYFGPGTRLTVT.

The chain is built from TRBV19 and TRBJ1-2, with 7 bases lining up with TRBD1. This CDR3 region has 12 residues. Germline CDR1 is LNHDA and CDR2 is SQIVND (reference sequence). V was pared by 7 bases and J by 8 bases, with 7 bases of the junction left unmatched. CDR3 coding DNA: TGTGCCAGTACTCCGGGGGACAGAGGCTACACCTTC. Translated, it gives CASTPGDRGYTF.

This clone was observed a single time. The CDR3 spells CASSLKVAGNNSPLHF. The CDR3 DNA follows: TGTGCCAGCAGCTTAAAAGTCGCAGGAAATAATTCACCCCTCCACTTT. The chain links TRBV7-2 to TRBJ1-6; D is uncertain. Germline V gives CDR1 SGHTA, CDR2 FQGNSA. V was trimmed by 2 bases and J by 5 bases, leaving 13 bases between them. The CDR3 spans 16 residues.

CDR3 DNA: TGTGCCAGCAGTTTAGCTAATAATTCACCCCTCCACTTT. It specifies CASSLANNSPLHF. The chain carries TRBV25-1 and TRBJ1-6; D is undetermined. Per the germline V gene, CDR1 is MGHDK and CDR2 is SYGVNS. The V gene lost 5 bases and the J gene lost 5 bases, with 7 bases spanning the gap. The CDR3 runs 13 residues.

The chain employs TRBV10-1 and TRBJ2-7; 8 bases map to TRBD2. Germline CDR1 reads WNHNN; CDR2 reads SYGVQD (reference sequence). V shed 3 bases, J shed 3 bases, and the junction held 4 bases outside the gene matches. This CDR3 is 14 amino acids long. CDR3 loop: CASSDQREIYEQYF. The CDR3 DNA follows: TGCGCCAGCAGTGACCAGCGGGAGATCTACGAGCAGTACTTC.

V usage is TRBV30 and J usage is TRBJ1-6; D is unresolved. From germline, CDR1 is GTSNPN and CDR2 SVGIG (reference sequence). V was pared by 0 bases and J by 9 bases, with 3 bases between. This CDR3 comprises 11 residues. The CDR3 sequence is CAWSVASPLHF. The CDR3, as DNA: TGTGCCTGGAGTGTAGCTTCACCCCTCCACTTT. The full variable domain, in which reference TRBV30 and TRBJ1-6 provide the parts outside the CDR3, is SQTIHQWPATLVQPVGSPLSLECTVEGTSNPNLYWYRQAAGRGLQLLFYSVGIGQISSEVPQNLSASRPQDRQFILSSKKLLLSDSGFYLCAWSVASPLHFGNGTRLTVT.

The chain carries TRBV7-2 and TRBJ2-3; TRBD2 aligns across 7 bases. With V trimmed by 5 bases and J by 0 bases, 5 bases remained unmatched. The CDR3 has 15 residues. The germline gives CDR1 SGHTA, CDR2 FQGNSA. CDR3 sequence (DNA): TGTGCCAGCAGCCCGCGGGGGTCTAGCACAGATACGCAGTATTTT. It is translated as CASSPRGSSTDTQYF.

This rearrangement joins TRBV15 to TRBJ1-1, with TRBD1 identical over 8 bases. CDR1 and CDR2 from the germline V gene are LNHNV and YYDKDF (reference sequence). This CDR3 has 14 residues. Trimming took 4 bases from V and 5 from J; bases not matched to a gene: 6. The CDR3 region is CATSTRQGRTEAFF. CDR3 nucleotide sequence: TGTGCCACCAGCACTCGACAGGGGCGGACTGAAGCTTTCTTT.

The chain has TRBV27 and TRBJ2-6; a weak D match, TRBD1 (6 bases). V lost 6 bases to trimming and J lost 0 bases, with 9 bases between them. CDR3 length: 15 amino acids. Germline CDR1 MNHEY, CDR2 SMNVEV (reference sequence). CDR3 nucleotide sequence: TGTGCCAGCAGCCCGACAGGCTCTGGGGCCAACGTCCTGACTTTC. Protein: CASSPTGSGANVLTF.